Listed below are T cell receptor beta chains from one sample, sequenced in a study of blood T cell repertoires in COVID-19. Using immunoSEQ multiplex PCR, the repertoire was profiled, and TCRdb retains in-frame clones only, with some absent. This table has about 32,000 clones, over 90% appearing once. Material: peripheral blood. The receptors shown here come from a male donor with active COVID-19. CDR3s include the opening cysteine and the closing phenylalanine or tryptophan. D genes are given only for firm matches. Only part of the rows carry a size: once, few, many, or a class if the clone is expanded.

>TRBD2|TRBV9|.|TRBJ2-5
TGTGCCAGCAGCGCCGGACTAGCGGGGGTAGAGACCCAGTACTTC
CASSAGLAGVETQYF
>.|TRBV7-9|.|TRBJ2-5
TGTGCCAGCAGCCCAAGGGGTGGACACGTAGAAGAGACCCAGTACTTC
CASSPRGGHVEETQYF
>TRBD1|TRBV18|.|TRBJ1-2
TGTGCCAGCTCACCAGCTGACAGGGGGGGCTATGGCTACACCTTC
CASSPADRGGYGYTF
>.|TRBV20-1|.|TRBJ1-6
TGCAGTGCTACCCCCCACTTATCCCTCCACTTT
CSATPHLSLHF
>.|TRBV3-1/TRBV3-2|.|TRBJ1-1
TGTGCCAGCAGCCGCAGGCCTGGGGGGTGGACTGAAGCTTTCTTT
CASSRRPGGWTEAFF
>TRBD1|TRBV7-3|.|TRBJ2-2
TGTGCCAGCAGCTTCACCGGACAGGGGGCGCGTACCGGGGAGCTGTTTTTT
CASSFTGQGARTGELFF
>.|TRBV5-6|.|TRBJ1-1
TGTGCCAGCAGCTTGGTAACTGAAGCTTTCTTT
CASSLVTEAFF
>.|TRBV5-1|.|TRBJ1-2
TGCGCCAGCAGCTTGACAAGTTGGTCCATGCTAGCTAACTATGGCTACACCTTC
CASSLTSWSMLANYGYTF
>.|TRBV9|.|TRBJ2-1
TGTGCCAGCAGCGCGGAGGGACAGCCTAGTTCTTTTTACAATGAGCAGTTCTTC
CASSAEGQPSSFYNEQFF
>.|TRBV4-3|.|TRBJ1-2
TGCGCCAGCAGCCAAGGACTGATTAACTATGGCTACACCTTC
CASSQGLINYGYTF
>TRBD1|TRBV4-1|.|TRBJ1-6
TGCGCCAGCAGCCAAGAACAGGGGGGCAATTCACCCCTCCACTTT
CASSQEQGGNSPLHF
>.|TRBV7-9|.|TRBJ2-7
TGTGCCAGCAGCTTAGTACGGGGGAGTAGCGAGCAGTACTTC
CASSLVRGSSEQYF
>TRBD1|TRBV19|.|TRBJ2-7
TGTGCCAGTAGATCTGACGGGACAGGGGCCTACGAGCAGTACTTC
CASRSDGTGAYEQYF
>.|TRBV30|.|TRBJ2-3
TGTGCCTGGAGCGCACTGGGCAGGTCAGATACGCAGTATTTT
CAWSALGRSDTQYF
>TRBD1|TRBV27|.|TRBJ2-7
TGTGGAACCAGGGGGAGACCCGATAGCTCCTACGAGCAGTACTTC
CGTRGRPDSSYEQYF
>TRBD1|TRBV5-4|.|TRBJ1-2
TGTGCCAGCAGCTTAAGACAGGGGATCGTAGGCTACACCTTC
CASSLRQGIVGYTF
>.|TRBV2|once|TRBJ2-2
TGTGCCAGCAGTGAACGGCCAGGCCCCGCGAACACCGGGGAGCTGTTTTTT
CASSERPGPANTGELFF
>.|TRBV7-9|once|TRBJ2-5
TGTGCCAGCAGCTTCAGACAGGGAGGAGAGACCCAGTACTTC
CASSFRQGGETQYF
>TRBD1|TRBV12-3/TRBV12-4|.|TRBJ2-6
TGTGCCAGCAGTGGCACAGGGGGGTACGTCCTGACTTTC
CASSGTGGYVLTF
>.|TRBV7-5|.|TRBJ2-1
TGTGCCAGAAGGTATCGTTTGCGGGGCGGGGATGAGCAGTTCTTC
CARRYRLRGGDEQFF
>.|TRBV7-3|once|TRBJ1-1
TGTGCCAGCAGCCCCCAGGGGAACACTGAAGCTTTCTTT
CASSPQGNTEAFF
>.|TRBV19|.|TRBJ1-3
TGTGCCAGTAGTATAGACAGGTCCACTGGAAACACCATATATTTT
CASSIDRSTGNTIYF
>.|TRBV6-5|.|TRBJ1-1
TGTGCCAGCAGTTACTCCGACACCTGGAGGACTGAAGCTTTCTTT
CASSYSDTWRTEAFF
>.|TRBV6-2/TRBV6-3|.|TRBJ1-2
TGTGCCAGCAGTTACTCGCCCCCTGACCGCCTAGCAAGTAAAGCTTCTAAGGGCTACACCTTC
CASSYSPPDRLASKASKGYTF
>TRBD2|TRBV7-9|.|TRBJ2-2
TGTGCCAGCAGCCTCGGGGGGGGCACCGGGGAGCTGTTTTTT
CASSLGGGTGELFF
>.|TRBV20-1|.|TRBJ2-7
TGCAGTGCTAGTATCACAGGGTCGGACGAGCAGTACTTC
CSASITGSDEQYF
>.|TRBV19|.|TRBJ1-1
TGTGCCAGTAGTATAGTCGGGGTTGGGAACACTGAAGCTTTCTTT
CASSIVGVGNTEAFF
>TRBD1|TRBV5-5|.|TRBJ1-4
TGTGCCAGCAGCTTGGGGCCCGGGACAGCAAATGAAAAACTGTTTTTT
CASSLGPGTANEKLFF
>TRBD2|TRBV27|.|TRBJ2-1
TGTGCCAGCAGGGGGGGGTACAATGAGCAGTTCTTC
CASRGGYNEQFF
>TRBD1|TRBV10-2|.|TRBJ1-2
TGCGCCAGCAGTGAGCGGGGACAGCAAGGCTACACCTTC
CASSERGQQGYTF
>TRBD1|TRBV19|.|TRBJ1-2
TGTGCCAGTAGTACCAGGACAGGCAGGAATGGCTACACCTTC
CASSTRTGRNGYTF
>TRBD2|TRBV4-2|.|TRBJ2-1
TGTGCCAGCAGCCAAGACCGAGCGGGGGGATTCAATGAGCAGTTCTTC
CASSQDRAGGFNEQFF
>.|TRBV6-5|once|TRBJ1-2
TGTGCCAGCAGTTCTACACAGGGCTATGGCTACACCTTC
CASSSTQGYGYTF
>TRBD2|TRBV7-2|.|TRBJ2-7
TGTGCCAGCAGCTTCCGGCCAAGCGGGGTTGTGGACTTC
CASSFRPSGVVDF
>.|TRBV7-3|once|TRBJ2-1
TGTGCCAGCAGCTTTTCAGGGGCCGGTGAGCAGTTCTTC
CASSFSGAGEQFF
>.|TRBV6-5|.|TRBJ2-3
TGTGCCAGCAGTTACTCGCTTAGCGGTAGCACAGATACGCAGTATTTT
CASSYSLSGSTDTQYF
>TRBD1|TRBV4-3|.|TRBJ1-4
TGCGCCAGCAGCCCCCGGGACAGGAGAGAAAAACTGTTTTTT
CASSPRDRREKLFF
>.|TRBV7-2|.|TRBJ2-4
TGTGCCAGCAGCTTACAGGGGAGGGAACTAGCCAAAAACATTCAGTACTTC
CASSLQGRELAKNIQYF
>.|TRBV18|.|TRBJ2-3
TGTGCCAGCTCACCACTCACCTTACACCAGACTAGCACAGATACGCAGTATTTT
CASSPLTLHQTSTDTQYF
>TRBD1|TRBV11-3|.|TRBJ1-4
TGTGCCAGCAGCTTAGAAGGGGGCGGTGAAGACAATGAAAAACTGTTTTTT
CASSLEGGGEDNEKLFF